Presented here are 24 T cell receptor beta chains from one specimen sequenced in a study of blood T cell repertoires in COVID-19. Sequencing used immunoSEQ multiplex PCR; TCRdb keeps in-frame clones, though not all of them. Of about 170,000 clones listed, 85% to 90% are singletons. The sequenced sample was peripheral blood. All receptors come from a man aged 45-60 years who had recovered from COVID-19.

With respect to this clone: Distinct nucleotide sequences in the sample also encode this CDR3. V and J are TRBV6-2 or TRBV6-3 and TRBJ2-1; D gene unclear. Germline V lookup: CDR1 MNHEY, CDR2 SVGEGT. The CDR3 has 13 amino acids. V dropped 6 bases and J dropped 3 bases, with 9 bases sitting between them. CDR3 loop: CASSRRGYNEQFF. The CDR3 nucleotides are TGTGCCAGCAGCCGACGCGGCTACAATGAGCAGTTCTTC.

The rearrangement joins TRBV27 to TRBJ1-4; possible D gene TRBD1, 5 bases. Germline V gene data show CDR1 as MNHEY and CDR2 as SMNVEV (reference sequence). Trimming removed 4 bases at V and 4 bases at J, with 13 bases between. The CDR3 consists of 15 residues. CDR3 protein: CASSSFPGYNEKLFF. For the CDR3, the DNA is TGTGCCAGCAGTTCCTTCCCAGGGTATAATGAAAAACTGTTTTTT.

V gene TRBV5-6 combines with J gene TRBJ2-3; D is unresolved. Trimming removed 0 bases from V and 0 bases from J, with 8 bases in between. Germline V gives CDR1 SGHDT, CDR2 YYEEEE. There are 15 residues in the CDR3. For the CDR3, the DNA is TGTGCCAGCAGCTTGGGCACCCGGAGCACAGATACGCAGTATTTT. It codes for CASSLGTRSTDTQYF.

The table lists this clone with a few counts. This chain joins TRBV6-5 and TRBJ1-2; D call uncertain. Germline lookup yields CDR1 MNHEY and CDR2 SVGAGI. The V end was cut by 0 bases, the J end by 8 bases, with 13 bases between. The CDR3 runs to 14 residues. In DNA, the CDR3 is TGTGCCAGCAGTTACTCGGACGGGAGGAGAGGCTACACCTTC. It is translated as CASSYSDGRRGYTF.

The rearrangement joins TRBV27 to TRBJ2-3, with 8 bases aligning to TRBD2. This CDR3 has 13 amino acids. Germline V gene data show CDR1 as MNHEY and CDR2 as SMNVEV (reference sequence). V shed 6 bases, J shed 4 bases, and the junction held 3 bases outside the gene matches. CDR3 protein: CASRTSVSDTQYF. CDR3 DNA sequence: TGTGCCAGCAGGACTAGCGTATCAGATACGCAGTATTTT.

The chain couples TRBV3-1 (or the pseudogene TRBV3-2) to TRBJ1-6; D uncertain. In germline, CDR1 is LGHDT, CDR2 YNNKEL (reference sequence). V was shortened by 1 base and J by 7 bases, with 8 bases between the two germline ends. The CDR3 is made up of 14 amino acids. Here the CDR3 reads CASSQVGSNSPLHF. CDR3 coding DNA: TGTGCCAGCAGCCAAGTGGGCAGCAATTCACCCCTCCACTTT.

The chain carries TRBV11-2 and TRBJ2-3; no definite D call. The CDR3 spans 15 residues. V was shortened by 1 base and J by 0 bases, with 8 bases between the two germline ends. Germline CDR1 SGHAT, CDR2 FQNNGV. The CDR3 here is CASSLVAISTDTQYF. The CDR3 coding sequence is TGTGCCAGCAGCTTAGTAGCCATTAGCACAGATACGCAGTATTTT.

The chain has TRBV4-3 and TRBJ1-2; TRBD1 might be the D (5 bases). The V end was cut by 4 bases, the J end by 3 bases, with 15 bases between. Germline CDR1 LGHNA, CDR2 YSLEER. The CDR3 contains 15 residues. The CDR3 DNA is TGCGCCAGCAGCCTTATTGGGGCGACAGACTATGGCTACACCTTC. Its protein is CASSLIGATDYGYTF.

This chain links TRBV19 with TRBJ1-1; D remains unclear. The CDR3 is made up of 12 amino acids. V lost 3 bases, J lost 11 bases, and 13 bases lay in between. Per germline, CDR1 LNHDA and CDR2 SQIVND (reference sequence). For the CDR3, the DNA is TGTGCCAGTAGTATCGGAACCGGAGGGGCTTTCTTT. It translates to CASSIGTGGAFF.

The CDR3 spells CASSGAHRRTGELFF. CDR3 nucleotides: TGCGCCAGCAGTGGCGCCCATCGGAGGACCGGGGAGCTGTTTTTT. The chain combines TRBV10-1 with TRBJ2-2; weak D call: TRBD2 (5 bases). This CDR3 spans 15 amino acids. The ends were cut back, 4 bases at V and 5 bases at J, with 14 bases in the middle. Per the germline V gene, CDR1 is WNHNN and CDR2 is SYGVQD (reference sequence).

This clone was detected once. The chain links TRBV4-3 to TRBJ2-7; TRBD2 matches at 13 bases. With 4 bases clipped from V and 4 bases from J, the junction kept 10 bases outside the gene matches. The CDR3 covers 17 residues. Per the germline V gene, CDR1 is LGHNA and CDR2 is YSLEER. CDR3 DNA sequence: TGCGCCAGCAGCCCCCGACTAGCGGGAGGAGCTTCTTACGAGCAGTACTTC. This encodes CASSPRLAGGASYEQYF.

The rearrangement uses TRBV5-5 and TRBJ2-7, with TRBD2 as a possible D gene (6 bases). Between the trimmed V and J ends, which lost 2 bases and 3 bases, there was a span of 15 bases. Germline CDR1 and CDR2: SGHKS and YYEKEE (reference sequence). The CDR3 has 15 residues. DNA for the CDR3: TGTGCCAGCAGCTTAGCGTCTAGCGAATACTACGAGCAGTACTTC. Translation gives CASSLASSEYYEQYF.

V is TRBV29-1 and J is TRBJ1-6; 7 positions match TRBD1. CDR3 size: 13 residues. Unmatched junction bases numbered 4, after V lost 6 bases and J lost 5 bases. CDR1 SQVTM and CDR2 ANQGSEA come from the germline V gene. CDR3: CSVTRGNNSPLHF. The CDR3 region has the DNA TGCAGCGTGACCAGGGGGAATAATTCACCCCTCCACTTT.

This clone was detected only a few times. The chain combines TRBV5-1 with TRBJ2-2, with D perhaps matching TRBD2 (5 bases). Germline CDR1 is SGHRS and CDR2 is YFSETQ. The CDR3 has 14 amino acids. V was cut by 4 bases and J by 5 bases, with 12 bases left in between. The CDR3 DNA follows: TGCGCCAGCAGCCGAACCCGGGGTACCGGGGAGCTGTTTTTT. The encoded protein is CASSRTRGTGELFF.

J is TRBJ1-2 and V is TRBV14; D is unclear. Germline assignment: CDR1 SGHDN and CDR2 FVKESK. Trimming left V 5 bases short and J 3 bases short, with 16 bases between. The CDR3 runs 15 residues. CDR3 sequence: CASSDLKRVDYGYTF. The CDR3, as DNA: TGTGCCAGCAGCGACCTTAAGAGGGTAGACTATGGCTACACCTTC.

The rearrangement links TRBV10-1 to TRBJ2-7; the match to TRBD2 covers 12 bases. The CDR3 has 19 amino acids. Losses at the gene ends were 10 bases for V and 1 base for J; bases not matched to a gene: 20. CDR1 is WNHNN, CDR2 SYGVQD, per germline (reference sequence). The CDR3 nucleotides are TGCGCCAACATACCATTTCCGACTAGCGGGAGAGATACTTCCTACGAGCAGTACTTC. It is translated as CANIPFPTSGRDTSYEQYF.

This rearrangement joins TRBV2 to TRBJ1-2; D is perhaps TRBD1 (5 bases). Between the trimmed V and J ends, which lost 6 bases and 4 bases, there was a span of 15 bases. CDR3 length: 14 amino acids. In germline, CDR1 is SNHLY, CDR2 FYNNEI. CDR3 region: CASRDTGHLYGYTF. The CDR3 DNA reads TGTGCCAGCAGAGATACCGGACACCTCTATGGCTACACCTTC. Full variable domain (remainder filled in from reference TRBV2 and TRBJ1-2): EPEVTQTPSHQVTQMGQEVILRCVPISNHLYFYWYRQILGQKVEFLVSFYNNEISEKSEIFDDQFSVERPDGSNFTLKIRSTKLEDSAMYFCASRDTGHLYGYTFGSGTRLTVV.

The chain has TRBV7-3 and TRBJ2-2; 14 bases map to TRBD2. The V and J ends lost 8 bases and 4 bases, in that order; junction bases with no gene match: 9. CDR3 length: 17 amino acids. Germline CDR1 SGHTA, CDR2 FQGTGA. CDR3 sequence reads: CASSGLAGGWSTGELFF. CDR3 coding DNA: TGTGCCAGCTCCGGACTAGCGGGAGGCTGGAGCACCGGGGAGCTGTTTTTT.

The chain links TRBV7-9 to TRBJ1-1; 10 bases fit TRBD1. The germline gives CDR1 SEHNR, CDR2 FQNEAQ (reference sequence). Losses at the gene ends were 5 bases for V and 11 bases for J; bases not matched to a gene: 17. This CDR3 is 16 amino acids long. The DNA for the CDR3 is TGTGCCAGCAGCACCCGGGACAGGGGATGGGCTGAGGGGGCTTTCTTT. It codes for CASSTRDRGWAEGAFF.

This chain joins TRBV19 and TRBJ2-5; 7 bases are a match to TRBD2. The ends lost 3 bases at V and 5 bases at J; junction bases unmatched: 9. CDR1 and CDR2 from the germline V gene are LNHDA and SQIVND (reference sequence). This CDR3 has 15 residues. The CDR3 DNA reads as TGTGCCAGTAGTATCGCAGCGGGATTCGGGGAGACCCAGTACTTC. Its translation is CASSIAAGFGETQYF.

Only one count was recorded for this clone. The gene calls are TRBV18 and TRBJ2-3, with D unresolved. This CDR3 has 11 amino acids. Trimming took 6 bases from V and 2 from J, leaving 3 bases between them. Germline CDR1 and CDR2: KGHSH and LQKENI. CDR3 region: CASSYTDTQYF. CDR3 in DNA: TGTGCCAGCTCCTACACAGATACGCAGTATTTT. Full variable domain (missing parts from reference TRBV18 and TRBJ2-3): NAGVMQNPRHLVRRRGQEARLRCSPMKGHSHVYWYRQLPEEGLKFMVYLQKENIIDESGMPKERFSAEFPKEGPSILRIQQVVRGDSAAYFCASSYTDTQYFGPGTRLTVL.

The chain has TRBV7-2 and TRBJ2-5; 7 bases match TRBD1. The CDR3 loop spans 15 amino acids. The V gene's germline CDR1 is SGHTA and CDR2 FQGNSA. The V segment lost 5 bases and the J segment 1 base; nucleotides outside the gene matches: 7. The CDR3 loop reads CASSPQGTVQETQYF. Written as DNA, the CDR3 is TGTGCCAGCAGCCCGCAAGGGACAGTCCAAGAGACCCAGTACTTC.

This chain links TRBV27 with TRBJ2-1; the D gene is possibly TRBD2 (6 bases). The CDR3 runs to 15 residues. V was cut by 7 bases and J by 10 bases, with 23 bases left in between. CDR1 and CDR2 from the germline V gene are MNHEY and SMNVEV (reference sequence). The DNA of the CDR3 is TGTGCCAGCAAAGTGGGGCGGGAAATCACTCGGGAGCAGTTCTTC. Protein sequence: CASKVGREITREQFF.

This chain links TRBV10-3 with TRBJ1-4, with 9 bases that match TRBD1. The V and J ends lost 5 bases and 4 bases, in that order; junction bases with no gene match: 2. CDR3 length equals 14 residues. The germline CDR1 and CDR2 sequences are ENHRY and SYGVKD. CDR3 region: CAISKTGGNEKLFF. CDR3 sequence (DNA): TGTGCCATCAGTAAGACAGGGGGTAATGAAAAACTGTTTTTT.